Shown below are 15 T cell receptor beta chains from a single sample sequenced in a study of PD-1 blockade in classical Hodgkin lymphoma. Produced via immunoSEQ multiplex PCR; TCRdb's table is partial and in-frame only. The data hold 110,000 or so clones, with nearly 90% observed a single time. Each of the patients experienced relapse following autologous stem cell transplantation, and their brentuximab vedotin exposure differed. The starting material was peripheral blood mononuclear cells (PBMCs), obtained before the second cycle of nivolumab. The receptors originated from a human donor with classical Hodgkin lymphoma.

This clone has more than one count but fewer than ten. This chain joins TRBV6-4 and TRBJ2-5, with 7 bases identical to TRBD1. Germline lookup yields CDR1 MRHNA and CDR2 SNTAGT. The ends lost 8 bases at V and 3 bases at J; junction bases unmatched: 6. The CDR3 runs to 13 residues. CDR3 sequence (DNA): TGTGCCAGCTCGAAAGGGACAGAAGAGACCCAGTACTTC. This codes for CASSKGTEETQYF.

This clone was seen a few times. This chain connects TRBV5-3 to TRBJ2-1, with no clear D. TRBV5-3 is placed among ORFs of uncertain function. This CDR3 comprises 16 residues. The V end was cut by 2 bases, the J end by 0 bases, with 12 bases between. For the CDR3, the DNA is TGTGCCAGAAGCTTAGTCAGCTCCAGCTCCTACAATGAGCAGTTCTTC. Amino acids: CARSLVSSSSYNEQFF.

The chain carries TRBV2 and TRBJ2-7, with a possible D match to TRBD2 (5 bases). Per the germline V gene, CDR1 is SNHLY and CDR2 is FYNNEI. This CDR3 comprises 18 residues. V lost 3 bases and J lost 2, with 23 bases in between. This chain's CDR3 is CASSDILQTRVGTYEQYF. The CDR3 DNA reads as TGTGCCAGCAGTGACATTTTACAGACGCGGGTTGGGACCTACGAGCAGTACTTC.

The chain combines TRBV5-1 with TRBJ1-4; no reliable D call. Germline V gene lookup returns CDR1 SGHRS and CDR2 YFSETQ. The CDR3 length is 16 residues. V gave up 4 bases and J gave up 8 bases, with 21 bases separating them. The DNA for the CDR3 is TGCGCCAGCAGCCGCCGAACACCGGGCACCAACGAAAAACTGTTTTTT. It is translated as CASSRRTPGTNEKLFF.

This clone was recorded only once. CDR3 loop: CASSSGLAGGNTGELFF. The CDR3 DNA reads TGTGCCAGCAGCTCCGGACTAGCGGGAGGGAACACCGGGGAGCTGTTTTTT. This chain joins TRBV11-3 and TRBJ2-2; TRBD2 agrees at 14 bases. With 4 bases clipped from V and 1 base from J, the junction kept 2 bases outside the gene matches. This CDR3 is built from 17 residues. CDR1 is SGHNT, CDR2 YENEEA, per germline.

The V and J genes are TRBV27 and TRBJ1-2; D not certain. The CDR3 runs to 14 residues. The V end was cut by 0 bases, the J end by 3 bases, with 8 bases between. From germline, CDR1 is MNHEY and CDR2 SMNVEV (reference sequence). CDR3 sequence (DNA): TGTGCCAGCAGTTTATCACGGACCGACTATGGCTACACCTTC. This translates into CASSLSRTDYGYTF.

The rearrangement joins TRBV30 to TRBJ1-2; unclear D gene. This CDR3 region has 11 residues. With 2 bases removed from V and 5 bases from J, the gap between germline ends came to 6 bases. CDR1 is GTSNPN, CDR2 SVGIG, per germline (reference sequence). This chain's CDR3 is CAWSWSYGYTF. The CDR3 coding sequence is TGTGCCTGGAGTTGGTCATATGGCTACACCTTC.

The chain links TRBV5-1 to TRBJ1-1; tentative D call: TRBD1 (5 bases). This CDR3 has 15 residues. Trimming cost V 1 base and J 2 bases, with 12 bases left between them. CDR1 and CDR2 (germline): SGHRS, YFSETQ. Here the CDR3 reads CASSLWDPANTEAFF. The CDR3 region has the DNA TGCGCCAGCAGCTTGTGGGACCCCGCCAACACTGAAGCTTTCTTT.

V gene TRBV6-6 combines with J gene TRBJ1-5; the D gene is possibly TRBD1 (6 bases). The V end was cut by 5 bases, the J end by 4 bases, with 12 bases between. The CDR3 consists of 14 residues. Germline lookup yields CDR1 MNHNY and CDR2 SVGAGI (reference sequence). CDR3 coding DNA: TGTGCCAGCAGTCCCTACAGGGCAAATCAGCCCCAGCATTTT. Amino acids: CASSPYRANQPQHF.

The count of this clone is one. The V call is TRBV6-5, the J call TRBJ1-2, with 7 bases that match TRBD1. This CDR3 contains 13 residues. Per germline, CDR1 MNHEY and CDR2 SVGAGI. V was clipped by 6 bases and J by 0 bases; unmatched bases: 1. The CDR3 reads CASRQGTNYGYTF. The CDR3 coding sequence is TGTGCCAGCAGACAGGGGACTAACTATGGCTACACCTTC.

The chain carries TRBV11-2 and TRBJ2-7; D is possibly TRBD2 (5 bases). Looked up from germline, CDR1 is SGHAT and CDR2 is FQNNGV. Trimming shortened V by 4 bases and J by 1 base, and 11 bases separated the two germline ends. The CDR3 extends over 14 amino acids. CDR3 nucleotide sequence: TGTGCCAGCAGCTGGAGCGCGGGTTCCTACGAGCAGTACTTC. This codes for CASSWSAGSYEQYF.

CDR3 sequence (DNA): TGTGCCAGCAGCCCACGCCGCGATTTTCTAAGGGGCAATGAGCAGTTCTTC. Amino acids: CASSPRRDFLRGNEQFF. This chain uses TRBV7-2 with TRBJ2-1, with D perhaps TRBD1 (5 bases). Germline CDR1 is SGHTA and CDR2 is FQGNSA. V gave up 5 bases and J gave up 6 bases, with 23 bases separating them. The CDR3 is 17 amino acids.

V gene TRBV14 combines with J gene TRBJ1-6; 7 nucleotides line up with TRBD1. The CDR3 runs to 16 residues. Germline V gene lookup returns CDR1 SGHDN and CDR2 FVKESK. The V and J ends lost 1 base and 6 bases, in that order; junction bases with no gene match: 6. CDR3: CASSQGPGQPNSPLHF. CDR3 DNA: TGTGCCAGCAGCCAAGGACCGGGACAGCCTAATTCACCCCTCCACTTT.

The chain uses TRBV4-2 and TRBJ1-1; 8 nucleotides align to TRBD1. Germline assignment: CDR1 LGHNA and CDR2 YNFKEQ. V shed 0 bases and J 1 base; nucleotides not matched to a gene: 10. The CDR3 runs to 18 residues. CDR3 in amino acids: CASSQEGDRGLGNTEAFF. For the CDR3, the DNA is TGTGCCAGCAGCCAAGAAGGCGACAGGGGTTTGGGGAACACTGAAGCTTTCTTT.

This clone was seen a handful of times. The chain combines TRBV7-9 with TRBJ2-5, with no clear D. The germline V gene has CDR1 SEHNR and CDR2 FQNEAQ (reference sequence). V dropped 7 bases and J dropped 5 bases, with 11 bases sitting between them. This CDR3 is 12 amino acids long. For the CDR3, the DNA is TGTGCCAGCACCCTAAACTTCGAGACCCAGTACTTC. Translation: CASTLNFETQYF.